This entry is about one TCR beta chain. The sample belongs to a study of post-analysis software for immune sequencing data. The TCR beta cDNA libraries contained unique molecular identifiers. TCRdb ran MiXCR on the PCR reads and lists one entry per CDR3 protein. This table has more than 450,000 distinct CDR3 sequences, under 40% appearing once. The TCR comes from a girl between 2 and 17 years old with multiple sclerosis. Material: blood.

The CDR3 protein is CSARGGAAASIQYF. For the CDR3, the DNA is TGCAGCGCTAGAGGGGGGGCCGCGGCGAGCATTCAGTACTTC. The chain carries TRBV29-1 and TRBJ2-4, with a possible D match to TRBD2 (7 bases). V was trimmed by 7 bases and J by 9 bases, leaving 22 bases between them. The length of the CDR3 is 14 residues. Per the germline V gene, CDR1 is SQVTM and CDR2 is ANQGSEA.